This TCR beta chain was recovered during a study of siplizumab effects on memory and regulatory T cells. Measured with immunoSEQ multiplex PCR; TCRdb has only the in-frame clones, and not every one. The sample lists some 100,000 clones, 90% to 95% occurring once. Study-wide results and caveats: Roughly 75-97% of dividing CD4+ or CD8+ clones were without an attributable naive or memory phenotype. Alloreactive sequences traceable to unstimulated CD4+ memory cells were significantly reduced by siplizumab. Tregs proliferating in siplizumab cultures lacked confirmation of their suppressive function. Naive T cells seemed more diverse than memory cells; they also seemed major alloresponse contributors.

Germline V gene data show CDR1 as LNHDA and CDR2 as SQIVND (reference sequence). The CDR3 is 16 amino acids. Unmatched junction bases numbered 10, after V lost 6 bases and J lost 0 bases. On this clone itself: Its specificity is not known.

What was sequenced was Tregs sorted from blood. J is TRBJ1-2 and V is TRBV19; 7 bases fit TRBD1. The clonotype was recovered from a human donor in good health. CDR3 loop: CASSPGPGGTNYGYTF. The CDR3 bases are TGTGCCAGTAGCCCCGGGCCAGGGGGGACTAACTATGGCTACACCTTC.